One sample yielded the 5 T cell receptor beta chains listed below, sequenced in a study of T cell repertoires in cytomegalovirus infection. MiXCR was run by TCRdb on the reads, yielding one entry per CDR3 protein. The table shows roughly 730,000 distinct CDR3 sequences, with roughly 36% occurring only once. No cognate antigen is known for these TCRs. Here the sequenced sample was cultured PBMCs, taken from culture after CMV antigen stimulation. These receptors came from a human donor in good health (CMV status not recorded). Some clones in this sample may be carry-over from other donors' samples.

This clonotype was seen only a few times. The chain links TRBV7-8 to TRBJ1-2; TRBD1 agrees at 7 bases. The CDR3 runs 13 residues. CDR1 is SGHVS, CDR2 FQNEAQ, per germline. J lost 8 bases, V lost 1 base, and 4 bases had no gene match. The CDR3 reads CASSLGDRKGYTF. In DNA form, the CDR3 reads TGTGCCAGCAGCTTAGGGGACAGAAAGGGCTACACCTTC.

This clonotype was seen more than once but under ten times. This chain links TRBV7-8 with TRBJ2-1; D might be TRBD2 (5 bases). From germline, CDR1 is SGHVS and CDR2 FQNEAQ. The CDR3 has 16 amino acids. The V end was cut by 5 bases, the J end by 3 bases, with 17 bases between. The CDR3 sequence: CASSRRRVGLYNEQFF. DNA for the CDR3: TGTGCCAGCAGCCGCAGGCGGGTCGGCCTCTACAATGAGCAGTTCTTC.

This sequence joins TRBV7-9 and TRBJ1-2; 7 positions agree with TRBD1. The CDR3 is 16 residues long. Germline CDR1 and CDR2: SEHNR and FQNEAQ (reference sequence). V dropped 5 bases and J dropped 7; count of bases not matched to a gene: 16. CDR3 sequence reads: CASSISNAGQASGYTF. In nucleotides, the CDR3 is TGTGCCAGCAGCATATCTAACGCAGGACAGGCTAGTGGCTACACCTTC.

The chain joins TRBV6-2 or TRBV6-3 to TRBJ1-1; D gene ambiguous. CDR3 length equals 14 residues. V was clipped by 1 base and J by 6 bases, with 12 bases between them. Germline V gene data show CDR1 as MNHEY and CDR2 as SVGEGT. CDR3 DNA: TGTGCCAGCAGTTACTTCGCGTCGGAATCTGAAGCTTTCTTT. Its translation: CASSYFASESEAFF.

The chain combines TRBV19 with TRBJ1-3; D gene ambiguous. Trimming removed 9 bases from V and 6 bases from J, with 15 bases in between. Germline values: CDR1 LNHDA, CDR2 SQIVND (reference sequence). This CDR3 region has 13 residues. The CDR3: CASNPGVENTIYF. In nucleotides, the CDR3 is TGTGCCAGCAACCCCGGCGTTGAAAACACCATATATTTT.